Each of the 3 T cell receptor beta chains below was sequenced from the same sample in a study of control samples from healthy donors and cancer patients. The table came from immunoSEQ multiplex PCR; TCRdb's copy has only in-frame clones and leaves some out. The sample records roughly 200,000 clones, 90% to 95% being singletons. Sequencing used blood. These receptors came from a man between 45 and 60 years old in good health.

The gene calls are TRBV28 and TRBJ1-2, with 7 nucleotides matching TRBD1. The CDR3 is 14 amino acids. Germline V CDR1 and CDR2: MDHEN, SYDVKM. V shed 4 bases, J shed 4 bases, and the junction held 6 bases outside the gene matches. CDR3 amino acids: CASSSGGLFYGYTF. CDR3 nucleotides: TGTGCCAGCAGTTCAGGGGGTTTATTCTATGGCTACACCTTC.

The V and J genes are TRBV19 and TRBJ1-2; D remains ambiguous. CDR3 length: 15 residues. V was trimmed by 3 bases and J by 4 bases, leaving 15 bases between them. From germline, CDR1 is LNHDA and CDR2 SQIVND (reference sequence). The CDR3 reads CASSISSEAVYGYTF. In DNA form, the CDR3 reads TGTGCCAGTAGTATTTCCAGTGAGGCTGTCTATGGCTACACCTTC. The variable domain in full, with the rest retrieved from reference TRBV19 and TRBJ1-2, is DGGITQSPKYLFRKEGQNVTLSCEQNLNHDAMYWYRQDPGQGLRLIYYSQIVNDFQKGDIAEGYSVSREKKESFPLTVTSAQKNPTAFYLCASSISSEAVYGYTFGSGTRLTVV.

A few counts support this clone. The chain links TRBV28 to TRBJ1-5; D call uncertain. V lost 3 bases to trimming and J lost 2 bases, with 11 bases between them. CDR3 size: 15 residues. The V gene's germline CDR1 is MDHEN and CDR2 SYDVKM. CDR3 DNA sequence: TGTGCCAGCAGTTTGGAAGTGGAGCGCAATCAGCCCCAGCATTTT. It encodes CASSLEVERNQPQHF. The whole variable domain, remainder taken from reference TRBV28 and TRBJ1-5, is DVKVTQSSRYLVKRTGEKVFLECVQDMDHENMFWYRQDPGLGLRLIYFSYDVKMKEKGDIPEGYSVSREKKERFSLILESASTNQTSMYLCASSLEVERNQPQHFGDGTRLSIL.